These 22 T cell receptor beta chains were sequenced from one sample in a study of cytomegalovirus exposure and HLA in healthy donors. It was with 60 Vbeta and 13 Jbeta primers that the PCR ran. Profiled with immunoSEQ multiplex PCR; TCRdb holds only in-frame clones, not every one. The data hold about 140,000 clones, with 65% to 85% observed a single time. The source material was PBMCs. These receptors came from a male donor in good health and CMV-seronegative.

The CDR3 reads CASSLNRYSNQPQHF. CDR3 in DNA: TGTGCCAGCAGCTTGAACCGCTATAGCAATCAGCCCCAGCATTTT. The rearrangement uses TRBV7-2 and TRBJ1-5; D gene ambiguous. Germline CDR1 and CDR2: SGHTA and FQGNSA. With 3 bases removed from V and 0 bases from J, the gap between germline ends came to 9 bases. CDR3 length equals 15 residues.

V is TRBV10-3 and J is TRBJ2-7; TRBD2 might be the D (5 bases). Germline V gene data show CDR1 as ENHRY and CDR2 as SYGVKD. CDR3 length equals 15 residues. Trimming shortened V by 6 bases and J by 1 base, and 16 bases separated the two germline ends. The CDR3 protein is CAIRNPSTTSYEQYF. The CDR3 bases are TGTGCCATCAGGAACCCTAGCACTACTTCCTACGAGCAGTACTTC.

This rearrangement joins TRBV2 to TRBJ2-7; no firm D call. CDR1 SNHLY and CDR2 FYNNEI come from the germline V gene. CDR3 length: 11 residues. With 4 bases removed from V and 7 bases from J, the gap between germline ends came to 8 bases. CDR3 sequence (DNA): TGTGCCAGCAGTGTAGTTCGGGAGCAGTACTTC. Encoded protein: CASSVVREQYF.

The V and J genes are TRBV9 and TRBJ2-3; TRBD1 might be the D (5 bases). Per germline, CDR1 SGDLS and CDR2 YYNGEE. Trimming removed 0 bases from V and 5 bases from J, with 13 bases in between. The CDR3 has 15 amino acids. CDR3 amino acids: CASSVATGREDTQYF. DNA for the CDR3: TGTGCCAGCAGCGTAGCTACAGGCCGCGAAGATACGCAGTATTTT.

The chain couples TRBV19 to TRBJ2-1; TRBD1 might be the D (5 bases). Trimming removed 1 base from V and 5 bases from J, with 15 bases in between. This CDR3 is 16 amino acids long. CDR1 LNHDA and CDR2 SQIVND come from the germline V gene (reference sequence). Here the CDR3 DNA reads TGTGCCAGTAGTATAGGAGGCAGTAGGGGAAACAATGAGCAGTTCTTC. This encodes CASSIGGSRGNNEQFF.

The rearrangement uses TRBV2 and TRBJ2-1, with TRBD2 identical over 7 bases. The CDR3 length is 10 residues. The germline gives CDR1 SNHLY, CDR2 FYNNEI. J lost 10 bases, V lost 6 bases, and 0 bases had no gene match. The CDR3 protein is CASRGGEQFF. In DNA form, the CDR3 reads TGTGCCAGCAGGGGAGGGGAGCAGTTCTTC.

The rearrangement joins TRBV30 to TRBJ2-5, with D maybe TRBD2 (7 bases). Germline assignment: CDR1 GTSNPN and CDR2 SVGIG (reference sequence). V lost 2 bases and J lost 4, with 11 bases in between. CDR3 length: 13 amino acids. CDR3 in amino acids: CAWSMGGAETQYF. The CDR3 DNA sequence: TGTGCCTGGAGTATGGGGGGGGCAGAGACCCAGTACTTC.

The chain is built from TRBV2 and TRBJ2-3, with 7 bases aligning to TRBD2. Germline lookup yields CDR1 SNHLY and CDR2 FYNNEI. The CDR3 covers 16 residues. Unmatched junction bases numbered 11, after V lost 3 bases and J lost 5 bases. CDR3 protein: CASSDMGRGTQDTQYF. The CDR3 nucleotides are TGTGCCAGCAGTGACATGGGGAGGGGAACCCAAGATACGCAGTATTTT.

In the case of this clone: The sample carries other DNA sequences with the same CDR3. The chain couples TRBV7-9 to TRBJ2-1; 11 nucleotides agree with TRBD2. Germline loops: CDR1 SEHNR, CDR2 FQNEAQ (reference sequence). The length of the CDR3 is 15 residues. The V and J ends lost 5 bases and 2 bases, in that order; junction bases with no gene match: 2. The CDR3 loop reads CASSPLAGAYNEQFF. The DNA of the CDR3 is TGTGCCAGCAGCCCACTAGCGGGAGCCTACAATGAGCAGTTCTTC.

The V and J genes are TRBV30 and TRBJ1-1, with no clear D. CDR1 and CDR2 from the germline V gene are GTSNPN and SVGIG (reference sequence). The germline V and J ends were trimmed by 5 bases and 4 bases, with 11 bases remaining between them. The CDR3 totals 12 residues. The CDR3 coding sequence is TGTGCCTGGGGACGCGAGGGCACTGAAGCTTTCTTT. This gives the protein CAWGREGTEAFF.

The chain is built from TRBV28 and TRBJ1-5; 7 nucleotides match TRBD1. The CDR3 length is 15 residues. Germline CDR1 is MDHEN and CDR2 is SYDVKM. J gave up 3 bases and V 6 bases, and 8 bases lay outside the gene matches. In DNA form, the CDR3 reads TGTGCCAGCAGCAAAACGGACAGGTTCAATCAGCCCCAGCATTTT. This codes for CASSKTDRFNQPQHF.

The CDR3 DNA follows: TGTGCCAGCAGCCAGAGCGGGTTCAACACCGGGGAGCTGTTTTTT. Translated: CASSQSGFNTGELFF. The chain recombines TRBV7-3 with TRBJ2-2; D is possibly TRBD2 (6 bases). This CDR3 contains 15 residues. V was pared by 5 bases and J by 2 bases, with 12 bases between. Per the germline V gene, CDR1 is SGHTA and CDR2 is FQGTGA.

This clone has just a few counts. The CDR3 loop reads CASLRRGQGDNEQFF. The CDR3 bases are TGTGCCAGCCTTAGAAGGGGACAGGGGGACAATGAGCAGTTCTTC. The chain employs TRBV6-1 and TRBJ2-1, with TRBD1 matching over 11 bases. J lost 5 bases, V lost 8 bases, and 8 bases had no gene match. The CDR3 sequence is 15 residues long. Germline V gene lookup returns CDR1 MNHNS and CDR2 SASEGT.

The chain joins TRBV5-6 to TRBJ2-1, with D perhaps matching TRBD1 (5 bases). CDR1 is SGHDT and CDR2 is YYEEEE in the germline V gene. CDR3 length: 16 residues. V lost 2 bases and J lost 5, with 17 bases in between. CDR3 bases: TGTGCCAGCAGCTTTATTCCCGACAGAAGACACAATGAGCAGTTCTTC. This gives the protein CASSFIPDRRHNEQFF. Complete variable domain (other parts from reference TRBV5-6 and TRBJ2-1): DAGVTQSPTHLIKTRGQQVTLRCSPKSGHDTVSWYQQALGQGPQFIFQYYEEEERQRGNFPDRFSGHQFPNYSSELNVNALLLGDSALYLCASSFIPDRRHNEQFFGPGTRLTVL.

The rearrangement links TRBV7-9 to TRBJ2-1; TRBD2 aligns across 8 bases. This CDR3 contains 13 residues. The germline V gene has CDR1 SEHNR and CDR2 FQNEAQ (reference sequence). V was clipped by 6 bases and J by 4 bases; unmatched bases: 2. The CDR3, as DNA: TGTGCCAGCAGGGGCGGGGGGTACAATGAGCAGTTCTTC. It is translated as CASRGGGYNEQFF.

The genes are TRBV18 and TRBJ2-1, with 11 positions matching TRBD2. This CDR3 comprises 16 residues. The V gene's germline CDR1 is KGHSH and CDR2 LQKENI. J was trimmed by 2 bases and V by 0 bases; bases with no gene match: 0. CDR3 bases: TGTGCCAGCTCACCACCACTAGCGGGAGCCTACAATGAGCAGTTCTTC. Protein sequence: CASSPPLAGAYNEQFF.

This chain joins TRBV28 and TRBJ2-1; no clear D gene. From germline, CDR1 is MDHEN and CDR2 SYDVKM. Trimming took off 3 bases at V and 5 bases at J, with 11 bases between the two ends. The CDR3 runs to 14 residues. Here the CDR3 DNA reads TGTGCCAGCAGTTTGCGCGGTTGGGACAATGAGCAGTTCTTC. Its protein is CASSLRGWDNEQFF.

The rearrangement uses TRBV27 and TRBJ1-4; TRBD1 agrees at 8 bases. Germline loops: CDR1 MNHEY, CDR2 SMNVEV (reference sequence). There are 15 residues in the CDR3. V dropped 5 bases and J dropped 8; count of bases not matched to a gene: 10. CDR3 residues: CASSLQGASGEKLFF. The CDR3 region has the DNA TGTGCCAGCAGTCTCCAGGGGGCAAGTGGGGAAAAACTGTTTTTT.

The chain has TRBV9 and TRBJ1-1, with D possibly being TRBD1 (5 bases). The V gene's germline CDR1 is SGDLS and CDR2 YYNGEE. Between the trimmed V and J ends, which lost 3 bases and 8 bases, there was a span of 14 bases. The CDR3 is made up of 13 amino acids. CDR3 coding DNA: TGTGCCAGCAGCGCACTCACCTCAGGGGAAGCTTTCTTT. Translating it yields CASSALTSGEAFF.

This chain connects TRBV4-3 to TRBJ2-1, with D uncertain. The ends were cut back, 0 bases at V and 4 bases at J, with 7 bases in the middle. Germline CDR1 is LGHNA and CDR2 is YSLEER. This CDR3 has 14 amino acids. The CDR3 nucleotides read TGCGCCAGCAGCCAAGATCCCCTGTACAATGAGCAGTTCTTC. As protein: CASSQDPLYNEQFF.

The chain carries TRBV27 and TRBJ2-7, with TRBD2 matching 8 bases. This CDR3 contains 14 residues. Per the germline V gene, CDR1 is MNHEY and CDR2 is SMNVEV (reference sequence). The V segment lost 2 bases and the J segment 4 bases; nucleotides outside the gene matches: 4. The CDR3 sequence is CASSLHGRVYEQYF. The CDR3 region has the DNA TGTGCCAGCAGTTTACACGGGAGGGTTTACGAGCAGTACTTC.

The chain carries TRBV11-2 and TRBJ1-2; 7 nucleotides line up with TRBD1. Germline loops: CDR1 SGHAT, CDR2 FQNNGV. After removal of 8 bases from V and 0 bases from J, the junction contained 9 bases not matched to a gene. CDR3 length equals 15 residues. This chain's CDR3 is CASGSRDSANYGYTF. The CDR3 DNA follows: TGTGCCAGCGGATCTCGGGACAGCGCTAACTATGGCTACACCTTC.